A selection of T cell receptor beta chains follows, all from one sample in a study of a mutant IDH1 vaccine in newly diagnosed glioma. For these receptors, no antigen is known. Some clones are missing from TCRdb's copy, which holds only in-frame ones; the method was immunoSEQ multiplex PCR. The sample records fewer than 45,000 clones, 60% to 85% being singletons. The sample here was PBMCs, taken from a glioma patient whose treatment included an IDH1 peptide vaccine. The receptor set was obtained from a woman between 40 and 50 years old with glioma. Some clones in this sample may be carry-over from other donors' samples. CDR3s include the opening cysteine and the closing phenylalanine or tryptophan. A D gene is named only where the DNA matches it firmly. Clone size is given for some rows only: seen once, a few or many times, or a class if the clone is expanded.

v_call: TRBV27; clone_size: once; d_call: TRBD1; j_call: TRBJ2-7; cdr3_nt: TGTGCCAGCAGTTTGGGACAGGGGTTTCACGAGCAGTACTTC; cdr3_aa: CASSLGQGFHEQYF
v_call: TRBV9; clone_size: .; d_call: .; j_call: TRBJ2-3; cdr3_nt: TGTGCCAGCAGCGGGGTTTTAGCAGATACGCAGTATTTT; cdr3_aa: CASSGVLADTQYF
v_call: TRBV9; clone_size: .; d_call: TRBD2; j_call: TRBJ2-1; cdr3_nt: TGTGCCAGCACTCTAGCGGGGGGATGGAATGAGCAGTTCTTC; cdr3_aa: CASTLAGGWNEQFF
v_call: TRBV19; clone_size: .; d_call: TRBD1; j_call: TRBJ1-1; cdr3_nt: TGTGCCAGCCTTTCCGGGACAGGGGGCAACACTGAAGCTTTCTTT; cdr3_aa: CASLSGTGGNTEAFF
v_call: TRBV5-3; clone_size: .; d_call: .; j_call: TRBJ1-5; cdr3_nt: TGTGCCAGAAGCTTGGAACTGGGGGGATCTCAGCCCCAGCATTTT; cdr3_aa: CARSLELGGSQPQHF
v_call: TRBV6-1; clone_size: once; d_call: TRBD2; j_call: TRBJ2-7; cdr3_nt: TGTGCCAGCACTCGGACTAGTGACGAGCAGTACTTC; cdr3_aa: CASTRTSDEQYF
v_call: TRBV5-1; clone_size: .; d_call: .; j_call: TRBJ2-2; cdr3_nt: TGCGCCAGCAGCTTGGTTCAGAACACCGGGGAGCTGTTTTTT; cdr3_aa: CASSLVQNTGELFF
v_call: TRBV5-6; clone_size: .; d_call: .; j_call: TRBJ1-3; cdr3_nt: TGTGCCAGCAGCTTGGGACCGTCGCGAAACACCATATATTTT; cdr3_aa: CASSLGPSRNTIYF
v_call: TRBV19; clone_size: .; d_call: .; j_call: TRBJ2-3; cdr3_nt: TGTGCCAGTAGTCTCACGGGCACAGATACGCAGTATTTT; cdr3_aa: CASSLTGTDTQYF
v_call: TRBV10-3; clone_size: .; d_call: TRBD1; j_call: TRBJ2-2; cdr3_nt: TGTGCCATCAGTGAGTCCAGGGGGCCCGGGGAGCTGTTTTTT; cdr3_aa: CAISESRGPGELFF
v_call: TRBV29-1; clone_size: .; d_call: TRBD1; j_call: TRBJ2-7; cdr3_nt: TGCAGCGTTGTGTTGGACAGGGCCTACGAGCAGTACTTC; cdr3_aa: CSVVLDRAYEQYF
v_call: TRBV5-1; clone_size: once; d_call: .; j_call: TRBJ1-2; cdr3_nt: TGCGCCAGCAGCTTGAGGGTGGGTTCTCGGGATGGCTACACCTTC; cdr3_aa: CASSLRVGSRDGYTF
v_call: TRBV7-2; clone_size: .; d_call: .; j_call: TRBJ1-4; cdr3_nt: TGTGCCAGCAGCCCATCGGGGAGGGACAATGAAAAACTGTTTTTT; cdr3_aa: CASSPSGRDNEKLFF
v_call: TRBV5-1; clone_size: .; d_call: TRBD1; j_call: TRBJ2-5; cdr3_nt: TGCGCCAGCAGCCCGACAGGGGGAGGCGACCCGACCCAGTACTTC; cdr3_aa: CASSPTGGGDPTQYF
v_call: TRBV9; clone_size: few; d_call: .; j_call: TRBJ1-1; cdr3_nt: TGTGCCAGCAGCCCAACAGGGATGAACACTGAAGCTTTCTTT; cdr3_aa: CASSPTGMNTEAFF
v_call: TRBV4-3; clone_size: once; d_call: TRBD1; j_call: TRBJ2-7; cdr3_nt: TGCGCCAGCAGCCAGGACAGGGGGAGCTCCTACGAGCAGTACTTC; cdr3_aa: CASSQDRGSSYEQYF
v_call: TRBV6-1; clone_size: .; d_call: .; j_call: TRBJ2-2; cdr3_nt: TGTGCCAGCAGTGATAGTAGCGGCACCGGGGAGCTGTTTTTT; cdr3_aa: CASSDSSGTGELFF
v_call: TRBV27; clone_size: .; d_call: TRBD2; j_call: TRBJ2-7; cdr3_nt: TGTGCCAGCAGCCGCGGGGGTAGCTCCTACGAGCAGTACTTC; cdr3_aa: CASSRGGSSYEQYF
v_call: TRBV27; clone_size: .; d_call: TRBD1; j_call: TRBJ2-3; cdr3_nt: TGTGCCAGCAGTTTCGGAGACAGGGTTACAGATACGCAGTATTTT; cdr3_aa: CASSFGDRVTDTQYF
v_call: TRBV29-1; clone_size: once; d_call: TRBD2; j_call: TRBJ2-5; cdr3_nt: TGCAGCGGGGGACTAGAGCTTACCCAGTACTTC; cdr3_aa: CSGGLELTQYF
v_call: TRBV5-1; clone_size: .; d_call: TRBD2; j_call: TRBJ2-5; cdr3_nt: TGCGCCAGCAGCTTGGGCGGGAGTAATATGGAGACCCAGTACTTC; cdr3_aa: CASSLGGSNMETQYF
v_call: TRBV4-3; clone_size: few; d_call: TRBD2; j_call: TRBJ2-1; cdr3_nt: TGCGCCAGCAGCCAAGGTGGGGGGGTAGTGCGAGAGCAGTTCTTC; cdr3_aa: CASSQGGGVVREQFF
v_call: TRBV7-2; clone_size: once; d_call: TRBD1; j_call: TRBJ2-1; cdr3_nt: TGTGCCAGCAGCTCGCCAGACAGGGGCCCGTACAATGAGCAGTTCTTC; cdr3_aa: CASSSPDRGPYNEQFF
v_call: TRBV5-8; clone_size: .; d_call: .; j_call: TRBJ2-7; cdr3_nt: TGTGCCAGCAGCCTACCGGGGGACTCGGCCTACGAGCAGTACTTC; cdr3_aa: CASSLPGDSAYEQYF
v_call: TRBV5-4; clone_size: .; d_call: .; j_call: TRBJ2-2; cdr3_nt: TGTGCCAGCAGCTCCGAGAACACCGGGGAGCTGTTTTTT; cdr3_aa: CASSSENTGELFF
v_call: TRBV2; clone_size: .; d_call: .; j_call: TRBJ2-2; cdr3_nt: TGTGCCAGCAGTGATAAACGGGGGAACACCGGGGAGCTGTTTTTT; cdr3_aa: CASSDKRGNTGELFF
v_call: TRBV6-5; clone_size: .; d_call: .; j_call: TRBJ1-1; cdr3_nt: TGTGCCAGCAGTTACGGGGCTGAAGCTTTCTTT; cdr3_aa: CASSYGAEAFF
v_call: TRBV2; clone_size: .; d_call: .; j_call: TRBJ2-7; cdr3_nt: TGTGCCAGCAGTGGAGACAGGCTTTCGTCCTACGAGCAGTACTTC; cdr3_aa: CASSGDRLSSYEQYF
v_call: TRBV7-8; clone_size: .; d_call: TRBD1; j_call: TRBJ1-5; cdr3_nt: TGTGCCAGCGCCTCGGACAGGGGTAATCAGCCCCAGCATTTT; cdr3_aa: CASASDRGNQPQHF
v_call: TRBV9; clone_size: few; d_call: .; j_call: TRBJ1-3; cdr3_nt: TGTGCCAGCAGCCCCTGGGACTCTGGAAACACCATATATTTT; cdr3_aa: CASSPWDSGNTIYF
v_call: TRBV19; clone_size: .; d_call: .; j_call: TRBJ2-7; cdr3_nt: TGTGCCAGTAGTATCGGTCAAAGCGGAACCTACGAGCAGTACTTC; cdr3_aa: CASSIGQSGTYEQYF
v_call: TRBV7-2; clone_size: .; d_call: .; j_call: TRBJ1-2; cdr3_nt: TGTGCCAGCAGCTTAGGAGCAGGGTTTCGATTCTATGGCTACACCTTC; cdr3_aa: CASSLGAGFRFYGYTF
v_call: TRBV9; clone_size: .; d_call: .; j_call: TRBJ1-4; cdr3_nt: TGTGCCAGCAGCGCCGGGGGGTCGACCGGGACCGGCGAAAAACTGTTTTTT; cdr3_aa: CASSAGGSTGTGEKLFF
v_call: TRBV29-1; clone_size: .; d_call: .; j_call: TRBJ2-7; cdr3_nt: TGCAGCGTCGAAGGACAGTACGAGCAGTACTTC; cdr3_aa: CSVEGQYEQYF
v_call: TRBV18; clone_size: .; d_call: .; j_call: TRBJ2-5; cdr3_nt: TGTGCCAGCTCACTCCAAGAGACCCAGTACTTC; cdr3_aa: CASSLQETQYF
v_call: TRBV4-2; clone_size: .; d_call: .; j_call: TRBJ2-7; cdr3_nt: TGTGCCAGCAGCCAAGATGGGTCCAGGAGTAGCTCCTACGAGCAGTACTTC; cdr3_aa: CASSQDGSRSSSYEQYF
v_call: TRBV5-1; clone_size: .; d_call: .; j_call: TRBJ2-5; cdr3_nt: TGCGCCAGCAGCTTGGTATTGGGGAACAATGCGGAGACCCAGTACTTC; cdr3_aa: CASSLVLGNNAETQYF
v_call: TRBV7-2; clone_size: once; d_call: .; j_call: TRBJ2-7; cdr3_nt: TGTGCCAGCACCCGTAACTACGAGCAGTACTTC; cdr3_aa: CASTRNYEQYF
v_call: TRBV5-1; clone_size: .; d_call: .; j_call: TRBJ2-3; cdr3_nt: TGCGCCAGCAGCTTGGTGGCGGGGACAGATACGCAGTATTTT; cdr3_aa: CASSLVAGTDTQYF
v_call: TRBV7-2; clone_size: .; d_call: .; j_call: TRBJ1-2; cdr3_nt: TGTGCCAGCAGCTTAGCCGGCCCCGGCTCAAATGGCTACACCTTC; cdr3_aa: CASSLAGPGSNGYTF
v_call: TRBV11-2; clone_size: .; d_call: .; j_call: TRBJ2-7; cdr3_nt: TGTGCCAGCAGCTTTAGGTTTCGGGGACGGTCCTACGAGCAGTACTTC; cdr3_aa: CASSFRFRGRSYEQYF
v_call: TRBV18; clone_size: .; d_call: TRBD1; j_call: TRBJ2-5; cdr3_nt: TGTGCCAGCTCCCCACAGGGGGAGACCCAGTACTTC; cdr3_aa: CASSPQGETQYF
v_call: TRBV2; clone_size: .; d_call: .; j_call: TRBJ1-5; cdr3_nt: TGTGCCAGCAGTGACCAGTACAATCAGCCCCAGCATTTT; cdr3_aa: CASSDQYNQPQHF